This T cell receptor beta chain was sequenced in a study of cytomegalovirus exposure and HLA in healthy donors. General study points: Later on, an analysis showed TCR association rates differing by HLA locus, with DRB1 the most and HLA-C the fewest. Being indistinguishable, some V segments were excluded, TRBV6-2 and TRBV6-3 among them. TCR beta chain V- and J-gene trimming was linked, in a later analysis, to a missense variant in DCLRE1C. Data from an earlier analysis indicated that most TCR beta V segments were productive either about 87% or about 30% of the time.

About this clone itself: The antigen is not known.

The germline CDR1 and CDR2 sequences are SGHRS and YFSETQ. The CDR3 covers 15 residues. The V gene end was trimmed by 0 bases and the J gene end by 2 bases; junction bases not matched to a gene: 4. The primer mix had 60 Vbeta and 13 Jbeta primers. Clones were sequenced by immunoSEQ multiplex PCR, and TCRdb holds only the in-frame ones, with some missing. The sample yields approximately 150,000 clones, of which the top ten take up more than 0.8%. This clonotype originated in a male donor in good health and CMV-seronegative. Sequenced: PBMCs. The chain has TRBV5-1 and TRBJ1-2, with TRBD1 matching over 7 bases. The CDR3 DNA sequence: TGCGCCAGCAGCTTGGCCATACAGGGGAACTATGGCTACACCTTC. It yields the protein CASSLAIQGNYGYTF.